Listed here are 26 T cell receptor beta chains from one sample, sequenced in a study of Ad26.COV2.S vaccination and SARS-CoV-2 variants. Indicated treatment: some 20 received Ad26.COV2.S at low or high dose, single or two shots; 5 received placebo; per-sample allocation not given. Samples analyzed were those drawn on day 63 after the first vaccine or placebo injection. Method: immunoSEQ multiplex PCR; TCRdb's copy keeps in-frame clones and lacks some. This table has about 350,000 clones, 65% to 90% appearing once. This sample comprised peripheral blood, obtained in a trial of Ad26.COV2.S vaccine versus placebo. The receptors were gathered from a person aged 18-65 years who received the Ad26.COV2.S COVID-19 vaccine or a placebo.

This rearrangement joins TRBV3-1 (or the pseudogene TRBV3-2) to TRBJ2-3, with D maybe TRBD1 (7 bases). There are 15 residues in the CDR3. Germline values: CDR1 LGHDT, CDR2 YNNKEL (reference sequence). V gave up 3 bases and J gave up 11 bases, with 21 bases separating them. The CDR3 DNA follows: TGTGCCAGCAGCCAGGACTTGCAATCAGGGGGGATGCAGTATTTT. Its protein product is CASSQDLQSGGMQYF.

The CDR3 nucleotides are TGTGCCAGCAGCTTTGGACAGGGAGTGGAGACCCAGTACTTC. This codes for CASSFGQGVETQYF. The chain recombines TRBV7-9 with TRBJ2-5, with TRBD1 matching over 8 bases. The J segment lost 5 bases and the V segment lost 3 bases, leaving 5 bases of the junction unmatched. The CDR3 has 14 residues. The V gene's germline CDR1 is SEHNR and CDR2 FQNEAQ (reference sequence).

The chain has TRBV19 and TRBJ1-1; D not certain. CDR3 length: 14 residues. The germline gives CDR1 LNHDA, CDR2 SQIVND (reference sequence). Trimming left V 4 bases short and J 5 bases short, with 14 bases between. The CDR3 nucleotides read TGTGCCAGTAGTACGGGCCCTGTGGGGACTGAAGCTTTCTTT. Protein sequence: CASSTGPVGTEAFF.

The rearrangement links TRBV28 to TRBJ1-1; 7 positions agree with TRBD1. Germline V lookup: CDR1 MDHEN, CDR2 SYDVKM. The CDR3 is made up of 13 amino acids. Unmatched junction bases numbered 3, after V lost 1 base and J lost 7 bases. Here the CDR3 DNA reads TGTGCCAGCAGTTTATCATGGACAGGTGAAGCTTTCTTT. Protein sequence: CASSLSWTGEAFF.

V is TRBV28 and J is TRBJ2-7; D is possibly TRBD2 (5 bases). Germline CDR1 and CDR2: MDHEN and SYDVKM. V was shortened by 6 bases and J by 0 bases, with 15 bases between the two germline ends. CDR3 length: 15 amino acids. CDR3 in amino acids: CASSPGPGISYEQYF. Here the CDR3 DNA reads TGTGCCAGCAGCCCAGGTCCGGGAATCTCCTACGAGCAGTACTTC. The whole variable domain, filled in from reference TRBV28 and TRBJ2-7, reads DVKVTQSSRYLVKRTGEKVFLECVQDMDHENMFWYRQDPGLGLRLIYFSYDVKMKEKGDIPEGYSVSREKKERFSLILESASTNQTSMYLCASSPGPGISYEQYFGPGTRLTVT.

This clone was observed once. This chain connects TRBV28 to TRBJ2-1; 12 bases agree with TRBD2. Germline lookup yields CDR1 MDHEN and CDR2 SYDVKM. V lost 5 bases, J lost 4 bases, and 3 bases stayed unmatched. This CDR3 comprises 15 residues. CDR3 in DNA: TGTGCCAGCAGTCTGACTAGCGGGGGATACAATGAGCAGTTCTTC. Residues: CASSLTSGGYNEQFF. The full variable domain, with the rest looked up from reference TRBV28 and TRBJ2-1, is DVKVTQSSRYLVKRTGEKVFLECVQDMDHENMFWYRQDPGLGLRLIYFSYDVKMKEKGDIPEGYSVSREKKERFSLILESASTNQTSMYLCASSLTSGGYNEQFFGPGTRLTVL.

The chain links TRBV6-2 or TRBV6-3 to TRBJ2-3; D remains unclear. Germline CDR1 MNHEY, CDR2 SVGEGT. V was pared by 2 bases and J by 1 base, with 13 bases between. CDR3 length equals 16 residues. Here the CDR3 reads CASSYGQTRGTDTQYF. DNA for the CDR3: TGTGCCAGCAGTTACGGGCAGACCCGGGGCACAGATACGCAGTATTTT.

The V and J genes are TRBV4-1 and TRBJ2-2, with a possible D match to TRBD1 (6 bases). The CDR3 length is 16 residues. V was cut by 4 bases and J by 1 base, with 13 bases left in between. The germline V gene encodes CDR1 MGHRA and CDR2 YSYEKL. This CDR3 is CASSRGVTGNTGELFF. In DNA form, the CDR3 reads TGCGCCAGCAGCCGGGGAGTGACAGGGAACACCGGGGAGCTGTTTTTT.

This chain connects TRBV19 to TRBJ2-7; 12 bases are a match to TRBD1. The V and J ends lost 10 bases and 5 bases, in that order; junction bases with no gene match: 18. Germline CDR1 is LNHDA and CDR2 is SQIVND (reference sequence). The CDR3 extends over 17 amino acids. CDR3 DNA: TGTGCCACCGAGCCGGGACAGGGGGCTAATTTTCCCCACGAGCAGTACTTC. Protein: CATEPGQGANFPHEQYF.

The chain joins TRBV19 to TRBJ1-3, with D tentatively TRBD1 (5 bases). CDR3 length equals 14 residues. The V gene's germline CDR1 is LNHDA and CDR2 SQIVND (reference sequence). V lost 7 bases and J lost 3, with 13 bases in between. Written as DNA, the CDR3 is TGTGCCAGTAAGGAGGGGCACAGTGGAAACACCATATATTTT. Protein: CASKEGHSGNTIYF. The whole variable domain, remainder taken from reference TRBV19 and TRBJ1-3, is DGGITQSPKYLFRKEGQNVTLSCEQNLNHDAMYWYRQDPGQGLRLIYYSQIVNDFQKGDIAEGYSVSREKKESFPLTVTSAQKNPTAFYLCASKEGHSGNTIYFGEGSWLTVV.

The J gene is TRBJ2-1, the V gene TRBV10-3; the match to TRBD2 covers 9 bases. CDR1 ENHRY and CDR2 SYGVKD come from the germline V gene. Trimming cost V 10 bases and J 8 bases; bases outside gene matches: 6. The CDR3 runs 12 residues. In DNA, the CDR3 is TGTGCCAGCGGGAGGGAGGGGGATGAGCAGTTCTTC. Residues: CASGREGDEQFF.

The chain joins TRBV2 to TRBJ1-4; D may be TRBD1 (5 bases). V lost 3 bases and J lost 0, with 14 bases in between. The germline gives CDR1 SNHLY, CDR2 FYNNEI. The CDR3 length is 17 residues. The CDR3 nucleotides are TGTGCCAGCAGTGATTTGTTTCTAGGGGCAACTAATGAAAAACTGTTTTTT. Protein: CASSDLFLGATNEKLFF.

The chain couples TRBV10-1 to TRBJ2-5; tentatively, D is TRBD1 or TRBD2 (5 bases each). This CDR3 contains 13 residues. V lost 2 bases and J 2 bases, leaving 6 bases between the germline ends. The V gene's germline CDR1 is WNHNN and CDR2 SYGVQD (reference sequence). This CDR3 is CASSEGGQETQYF. The CDR3 bases are TGCGCCAGCAGTGAGGGGGGACAAGAGACCCAGTACTTC.

The rearrangement joins TRBV7-8 to TRBJ1-6; 7 bases agree with TRBD1. Trimming at V came to 6 bases and at J to 2 bases, leaving 4 bases not matched to a gene. The CDR3 is 15 residues long. In germline, CDR1 is SGHVS, CDR2 FQNEAQ. The CDR3 here is CASRPGQAYNSPLHF. In DNA, the CDR3 is TGTGCCAGCAGACCAGGACAGGCCTATAATTCACCCCTCCACTTT.

This rearrangement joins TRBV27 to TRBJ2-1; 11 nucleotides match TRBD2. The germline gives CDR1 MNHEY, CDR2 SMNVEV (reference sequence). V lost 6 bases, J lost 8 bases, and 9 bases stayed unmatched. The CDR3 contains 15 residues. The CDR3 reads CASSATVAGGDEQFF. DNA of the CDR3: TGTGCCAGCAGCGCAACTGTAGCGGGAGGGGATGAGCAGTTCTTC.

Points on this clone: This sequence may be a read error, since a much larger clone differs from it by one base. The rearrangement links TRBV28 to TRBJ1-5, with D hard to call. This CDR3 is 16 amino acids long. The germline V gene has CDR1 MDHEN and CDR2 SYDVKM. The V and J ends lost 6 bases and 12 bases respectively, with 27 bases between them. CDR3 coding DNA: TGTGCCAGCAGCCAGACCGATCCGGGCTCGGGGTGGCTCCAGCATTTT. As protein: CASSQTDPGSGWLQHF.

The chain has TRBV19 and TRBJ1-1; tentatively, D is TRBD1 (6 bases). The CDR3 consists of 16 residues. Germline CDR1 is LNHDA and CDR2 is SQIVND (reference sequence). Trimming removed 6 bases at V and 2 bases at J, with 19 bases between. The CDR3 region has the DNA TGTGCCAGTAGAACGGCAGGGGCCACAACTAACACTGAAGCTTTCTTT. This sequence encodes CASRTAGATTNTEAFF.

This chain joins TRBV7-2 and TRBJ1-2, with TRBD1 identical over 8 bases. CDR1 is SGHTA, CDR2 FQGNSA, per germline. V trimming: 7 bases; J trimming: 7 bases; junction bases outside the gene matches: 8. The CDR3 loop spans 13 amino acids. CDR3 in amino acids: CASTPDRDRGYTF. The CDR3 DNA follows: TGTGCCAGCACCCCGGACAGGGACCGTGGCTACACCTTC.

This chain connects TRBV6-5 to TRBJ2-2; D is unresolved. CDR1 MNHEY and CDR2 SVGAGI come from the germline V gene. Trimming took 0 bases from V and 2 from J, leaving 7 bases between them. The CDR3 has 15 amino acids. This CDR3 reads CASSYSNRNTGELFF. CDR3 in DNA: TGTGCCAGCAGTTACTCGAACAGAAACACCGGGGAGCTGTTTTTT.

This chain connects TRBV5-3 to TRBJ2-7, with TRBD2 matching 7 bases. Being an ORF, TRBV5-3 has a function that is uncertain. The ends lost 1 base at V and 6 bases at J; junction bases unmatched: 13. This CDR3 is built from 16 residues. CDR3 nucleotides: TGTGCCAGAAGCTTGTTCCATAGGACTAGGGTTGTCGAGCAGTACTTC. Its translation is CARSLFHRTRVVEQYF.

The chain joins TRBV7-8 to TRBJ2-3, with TRBD2 matching over 15 bases. Trimming at V came to 5 bases and at J to 3 bases, leaving 9 bases not matched to a gene. From germline, CDR1 is SGHVS and CDR2 FQNEAQ. CDR3 length equals 18 residues. CDR3 protein: CASSDGLAGGRRTDTQYF. The CDR3 DNA reads TGTGCCAGCAGCGACGGACTAGCGGGAGGGCGTCGGACAGATACGCAGTATTTT. The entire variable domain, with the rest obtained from reference TRBV7-8 and TRBJ2-3, is as follows: GAGVSQSPRYKVAKRGQDVALRCDPISGHVSLFWYQQALGQGPEFLTYFQNEAQLDKSGLPSDRFFAERPEGSVSTLKIQRTQQEDSAVYLCASSDGLAGGRRTDTQYFGPGTRLTVL.

This chain uses TRBV5-1 with TRBJ2-7; D might be TRBD1 or TRBD2, each matching 5 bases. The V end lost 4 bases, the J end lost 2 bases, and 16 bases lay between the germline ends. The CDR3 is 15 residues long. From germline, CDR1 is SGHRS and CDR2 YFSETQ. CDR3 bases: TGCGCCAGCAGCGGGACGGGACCCATCCCCTACGAGCAGTACTTC. This gives the protein CASSGTGPIPYEQYF.

The chain couples TRBV10-1 to TRBJ2-5; 7 bases agree with TRBD1. Germline CDR1 and CDR2: WNHNN and SYGVQD (reference sequence). This CDR3 is built from 19 residues. Trimming removed 11 bases from V and 1 base from J; junction bases left unmatched: 25. CDR3 sequence reads: CAPTPHRQQGLVGQETQYF. The CDR3 DNA reads TGCGCCCCGACCCCCCACCGGCAACAGGGGCTAGTGGGCCAAGAGACCCAGTACTTC.

This clone has a handful of counts. CDR3 residues: CASTPDGAEGNSPLHF. CDR3 coding DNA: TGTGCCAGTACCCCGGACGGGGCGGAGGGGAATTCACCCCTCCACTTT. The V gene is TRBV19, the J gene TRBJ1-6; D may be TRBD1 (5 bases). The CDR3 sequence is 16 residues long. The V and J ends lost 7 bases and 7 bases respectively, with 20 bases between them. Germline V CDR1 and CDR2: LNHDA, SQIVND (reference sequence).

Notes on this clone: The same CDR3 can be traced to other DNA sequences in this sample. The rearrangement links TRBV10-3 to TRBJ1-2; no definite D call. From germline, CDR1 is ENHRY and CDR2 SYGVKD. This CDR3 is 13 amino acids long. The V and J ends lost 3 bases and 2 bases respectively, with 7 bases between them. CDR3 in DNA: TGTGCCATCAGTGAAGGCGGAAACTATGGCTACACCTTC. Its protein is CAISEGGNYGYTF.

This clone was seen more than once but under ten times. The CDR3: CASSLGGIARYEQYF. In nucleotides, the CDR3 is TGTGCCAGCAGCTTAGGGGGGATCGCTCGCTACGAGCAGTACTTC. V usage is TRBV7-9 and J usage is TRBJ2-7; D may be TRBD1 or TRBD2 (5 bases each). The CDR3 totals 15 residues. Trimming took off 1 base at V and 3 bases at J, with 13 bases between the two ends. Per germline, CDR1 SEHNR and CDR2 FQNEAQ (reference sequence).